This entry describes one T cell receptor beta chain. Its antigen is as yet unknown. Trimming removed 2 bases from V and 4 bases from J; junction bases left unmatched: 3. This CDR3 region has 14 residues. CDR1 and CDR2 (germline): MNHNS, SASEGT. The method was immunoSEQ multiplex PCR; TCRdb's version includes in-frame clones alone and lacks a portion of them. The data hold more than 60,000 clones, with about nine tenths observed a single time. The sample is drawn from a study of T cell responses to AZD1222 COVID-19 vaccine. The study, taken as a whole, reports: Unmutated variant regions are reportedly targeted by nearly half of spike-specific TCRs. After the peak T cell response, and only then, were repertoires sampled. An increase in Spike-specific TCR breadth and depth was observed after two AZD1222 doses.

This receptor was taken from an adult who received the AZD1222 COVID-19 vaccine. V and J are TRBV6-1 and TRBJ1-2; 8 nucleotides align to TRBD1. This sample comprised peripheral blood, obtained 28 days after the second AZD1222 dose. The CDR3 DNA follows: TGTGCCAGCAGTGAATTCGGGACAGGCTATGGCTACACCTTC. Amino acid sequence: CASSEFGTGYGYTF.